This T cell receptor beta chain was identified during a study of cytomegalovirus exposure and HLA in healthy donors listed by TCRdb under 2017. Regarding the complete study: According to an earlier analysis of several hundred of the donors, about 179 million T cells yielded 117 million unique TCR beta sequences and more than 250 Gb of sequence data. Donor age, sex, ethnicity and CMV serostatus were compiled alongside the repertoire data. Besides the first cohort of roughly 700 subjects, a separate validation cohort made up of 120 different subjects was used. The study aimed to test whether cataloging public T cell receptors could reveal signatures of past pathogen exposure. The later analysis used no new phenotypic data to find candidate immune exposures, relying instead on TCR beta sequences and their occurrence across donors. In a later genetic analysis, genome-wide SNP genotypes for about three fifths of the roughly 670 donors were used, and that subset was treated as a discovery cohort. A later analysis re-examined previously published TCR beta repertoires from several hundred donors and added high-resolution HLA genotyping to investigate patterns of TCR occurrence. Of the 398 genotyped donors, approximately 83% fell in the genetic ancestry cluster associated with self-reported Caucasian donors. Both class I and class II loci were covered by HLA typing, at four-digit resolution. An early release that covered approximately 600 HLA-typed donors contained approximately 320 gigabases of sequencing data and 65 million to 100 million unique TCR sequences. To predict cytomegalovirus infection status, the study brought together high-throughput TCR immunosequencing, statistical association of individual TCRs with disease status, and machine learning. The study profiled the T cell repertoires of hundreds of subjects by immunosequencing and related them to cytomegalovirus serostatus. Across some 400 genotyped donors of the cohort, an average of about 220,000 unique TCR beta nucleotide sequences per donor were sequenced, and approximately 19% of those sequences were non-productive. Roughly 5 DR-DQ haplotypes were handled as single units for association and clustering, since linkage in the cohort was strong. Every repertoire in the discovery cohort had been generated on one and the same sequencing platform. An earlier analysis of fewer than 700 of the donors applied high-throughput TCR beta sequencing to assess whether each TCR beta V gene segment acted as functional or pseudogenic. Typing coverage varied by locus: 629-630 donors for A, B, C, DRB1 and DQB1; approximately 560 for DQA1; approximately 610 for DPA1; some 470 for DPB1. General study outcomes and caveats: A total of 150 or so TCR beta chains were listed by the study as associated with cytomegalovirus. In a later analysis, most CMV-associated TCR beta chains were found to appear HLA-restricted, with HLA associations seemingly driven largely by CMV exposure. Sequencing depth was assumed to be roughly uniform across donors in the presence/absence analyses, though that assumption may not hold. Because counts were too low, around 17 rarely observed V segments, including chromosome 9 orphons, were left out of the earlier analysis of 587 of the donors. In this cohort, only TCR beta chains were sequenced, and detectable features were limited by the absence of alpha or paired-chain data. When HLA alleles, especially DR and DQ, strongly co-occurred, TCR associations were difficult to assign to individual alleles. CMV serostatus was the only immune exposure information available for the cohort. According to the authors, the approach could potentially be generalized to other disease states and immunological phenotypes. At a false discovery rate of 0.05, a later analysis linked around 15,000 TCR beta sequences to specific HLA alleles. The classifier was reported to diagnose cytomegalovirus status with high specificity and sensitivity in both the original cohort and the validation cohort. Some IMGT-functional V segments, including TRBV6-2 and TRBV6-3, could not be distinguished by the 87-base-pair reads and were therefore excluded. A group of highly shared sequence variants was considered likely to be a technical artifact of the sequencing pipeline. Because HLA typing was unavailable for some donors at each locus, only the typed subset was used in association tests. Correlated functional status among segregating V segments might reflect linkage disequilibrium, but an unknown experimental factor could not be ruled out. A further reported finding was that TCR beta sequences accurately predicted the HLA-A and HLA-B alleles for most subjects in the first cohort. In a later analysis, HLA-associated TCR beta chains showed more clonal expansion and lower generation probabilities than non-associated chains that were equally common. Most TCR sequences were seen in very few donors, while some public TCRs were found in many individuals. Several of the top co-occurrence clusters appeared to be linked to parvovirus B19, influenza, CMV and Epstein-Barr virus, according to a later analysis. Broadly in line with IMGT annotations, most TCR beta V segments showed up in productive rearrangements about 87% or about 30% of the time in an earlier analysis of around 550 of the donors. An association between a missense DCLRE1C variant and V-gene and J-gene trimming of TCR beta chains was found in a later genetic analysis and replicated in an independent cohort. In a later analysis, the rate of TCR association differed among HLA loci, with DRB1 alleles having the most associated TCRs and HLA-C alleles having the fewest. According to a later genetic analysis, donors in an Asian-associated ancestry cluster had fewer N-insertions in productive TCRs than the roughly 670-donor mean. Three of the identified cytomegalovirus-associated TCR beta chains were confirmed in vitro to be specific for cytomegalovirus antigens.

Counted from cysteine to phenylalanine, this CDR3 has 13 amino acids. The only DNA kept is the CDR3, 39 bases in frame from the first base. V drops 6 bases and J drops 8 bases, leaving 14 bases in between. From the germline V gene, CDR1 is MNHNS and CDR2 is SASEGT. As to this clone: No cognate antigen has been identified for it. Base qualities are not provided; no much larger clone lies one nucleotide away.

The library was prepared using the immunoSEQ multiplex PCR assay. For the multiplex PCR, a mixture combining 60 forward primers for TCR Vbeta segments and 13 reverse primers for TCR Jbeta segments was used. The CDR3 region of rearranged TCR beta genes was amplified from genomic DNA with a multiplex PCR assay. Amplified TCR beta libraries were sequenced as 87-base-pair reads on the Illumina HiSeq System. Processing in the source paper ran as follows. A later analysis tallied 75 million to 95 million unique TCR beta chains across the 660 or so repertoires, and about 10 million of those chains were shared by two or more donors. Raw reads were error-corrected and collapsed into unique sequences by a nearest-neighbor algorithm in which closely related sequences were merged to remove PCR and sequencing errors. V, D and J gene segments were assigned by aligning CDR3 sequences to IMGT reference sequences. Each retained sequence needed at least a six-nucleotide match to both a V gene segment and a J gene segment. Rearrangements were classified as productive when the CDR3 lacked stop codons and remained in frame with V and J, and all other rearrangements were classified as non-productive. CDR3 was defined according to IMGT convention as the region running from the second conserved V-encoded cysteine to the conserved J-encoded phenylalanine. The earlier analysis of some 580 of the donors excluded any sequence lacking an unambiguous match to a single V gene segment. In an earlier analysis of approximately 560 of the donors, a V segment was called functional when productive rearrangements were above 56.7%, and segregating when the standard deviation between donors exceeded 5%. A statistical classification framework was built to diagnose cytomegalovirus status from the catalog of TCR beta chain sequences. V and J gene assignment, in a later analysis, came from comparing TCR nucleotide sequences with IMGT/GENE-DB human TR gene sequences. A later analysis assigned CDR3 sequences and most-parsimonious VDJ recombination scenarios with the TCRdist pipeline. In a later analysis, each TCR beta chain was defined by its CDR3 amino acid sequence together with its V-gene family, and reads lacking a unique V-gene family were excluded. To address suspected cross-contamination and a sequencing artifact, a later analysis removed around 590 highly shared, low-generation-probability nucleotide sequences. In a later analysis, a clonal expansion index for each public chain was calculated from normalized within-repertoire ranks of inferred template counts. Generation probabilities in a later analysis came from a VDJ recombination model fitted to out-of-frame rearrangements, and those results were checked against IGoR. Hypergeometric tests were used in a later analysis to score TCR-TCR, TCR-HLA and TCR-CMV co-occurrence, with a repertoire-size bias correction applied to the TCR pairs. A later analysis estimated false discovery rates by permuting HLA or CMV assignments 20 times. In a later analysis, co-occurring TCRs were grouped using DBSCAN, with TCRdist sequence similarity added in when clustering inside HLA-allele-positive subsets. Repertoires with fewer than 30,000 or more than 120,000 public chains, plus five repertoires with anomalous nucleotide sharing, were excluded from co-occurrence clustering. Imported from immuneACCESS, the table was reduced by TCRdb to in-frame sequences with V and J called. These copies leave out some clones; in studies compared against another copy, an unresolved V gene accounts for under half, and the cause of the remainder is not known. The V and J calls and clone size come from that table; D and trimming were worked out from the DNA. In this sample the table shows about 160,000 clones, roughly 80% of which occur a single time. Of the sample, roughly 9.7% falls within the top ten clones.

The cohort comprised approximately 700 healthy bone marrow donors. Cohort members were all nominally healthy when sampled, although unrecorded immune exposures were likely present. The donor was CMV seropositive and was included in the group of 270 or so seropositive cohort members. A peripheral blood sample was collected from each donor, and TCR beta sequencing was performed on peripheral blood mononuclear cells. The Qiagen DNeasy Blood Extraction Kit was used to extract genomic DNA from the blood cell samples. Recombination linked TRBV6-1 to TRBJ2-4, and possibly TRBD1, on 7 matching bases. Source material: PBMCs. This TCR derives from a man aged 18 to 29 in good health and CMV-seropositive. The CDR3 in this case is CASRETGEDIQYF. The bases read TGTGCCAGCAGAGAAACAGGGGAGGACATTCAGTACTTC.